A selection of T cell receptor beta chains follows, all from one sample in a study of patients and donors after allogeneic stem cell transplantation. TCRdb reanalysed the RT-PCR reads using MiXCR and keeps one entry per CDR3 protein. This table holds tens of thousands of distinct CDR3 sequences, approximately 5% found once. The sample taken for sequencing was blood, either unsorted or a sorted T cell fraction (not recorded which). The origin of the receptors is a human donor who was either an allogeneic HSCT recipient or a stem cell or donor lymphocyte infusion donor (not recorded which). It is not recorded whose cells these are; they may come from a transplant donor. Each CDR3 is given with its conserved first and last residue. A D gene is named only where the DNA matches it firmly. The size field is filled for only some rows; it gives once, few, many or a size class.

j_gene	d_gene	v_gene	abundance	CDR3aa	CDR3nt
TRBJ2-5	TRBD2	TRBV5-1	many	CASSLGSSGQETQYF	TGCGCCAGCAGCTTGGGATCTAGCGGGCAAGAGACCCAGTACTTC
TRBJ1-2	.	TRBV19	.	CASSIFSSPGGSNYGYTF	TGTGCCAGTAGTATTTTTTCATCGCCGGGGGGAAGTAACTATGGCTACACCTTC
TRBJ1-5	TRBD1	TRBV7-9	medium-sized	CASSRWTGGPNQPQHF	TGTGCCAGCAGCAGATGGACAGGGGGCCCCAATCAGCCCCAGCATTTT
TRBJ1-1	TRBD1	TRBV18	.	CASSPNRGLNTEAFF	TGTGCCAGCTCACCGAACAGGGGACTGAACACTGAAGCTTTCTTT
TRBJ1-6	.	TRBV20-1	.	CSATDSRSYNSPLHF	TGCAGTGCCACGGACAGCCGCTCCTATAATTCACCCCTCCACTTT
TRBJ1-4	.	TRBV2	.	CASGVERNEKLFF	TGTGCCTCCGGCGTGGAGCGAAATGAAAAACTGTTTTTT
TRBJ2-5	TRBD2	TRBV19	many	CASSPRGLAGRETQYF	TGTGCCAGTAGTCCACGGGGACTAGCGGGAAGAGAGACCCAGTACTTC
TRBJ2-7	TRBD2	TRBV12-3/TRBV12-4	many	CASASGAYEQYF	TGTGCCAGCGCTAGCGGGGCCTACGAGCAGTACTTC
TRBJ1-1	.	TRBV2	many	CASSEIENTEAFF	TGTGCCAGCAGTGAAATTGAGAACACTGAAGCTTTCTTT
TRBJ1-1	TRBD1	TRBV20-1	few	CSLKQGAGATEAFF	TGCAGCCTCAAACAGGGGGCTGGCGCAACTGAAGCTTTCTTT
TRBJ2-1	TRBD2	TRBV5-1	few	CASSLTRGGSYNEQFF	TGCGCCAGCAGCTTAACTCGGGGGGGCTCCTACAATGAGCAGTTCTTC
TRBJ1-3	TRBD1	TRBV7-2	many	CASSLEGQFDSGNTIYF	TGTGCCAGCAGCTTAGAGGGACAGTTCGACTCTGGAAACACCATATATTTT
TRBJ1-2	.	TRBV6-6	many	CASSPDPNYGYTF	TGTGCCAGCAGTCCGGACCCTAACTATGGCTACACCTTC
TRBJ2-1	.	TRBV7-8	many	CASSLDISYNEQFF	TGTGCCAGCAGCTTAGACATCTCCTACAATGAGCAGTTCTTC
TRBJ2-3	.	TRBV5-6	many	CASSQTKRPRRGTDTQYF	TGTGCCAGCAGCCAAACAAAGAGACCCAGACGCGGCACAGATACGCAGTATTTT
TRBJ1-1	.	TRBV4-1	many	CASSQAPGRTNTEAFF	TGCGCCAGCAGCCAGGCCCCCGGCAGGACCAACACTGAAGCTTTCTTT
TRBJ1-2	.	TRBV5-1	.	CASSLTRLNYGYTF	TGCGCCAGCAGCTTGACGCGACTTAACTATGGCTACACCTTC
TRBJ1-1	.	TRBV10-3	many	CAISEVAGRTEAFF	TGTGCCATCAGTGAGGTAGCAGGGCGGACTGAAGCTTTCTTT
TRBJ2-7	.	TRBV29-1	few	CSVAGPTYEQYF	TGCAGCGTTGCCGGGCCAACCTACGAGCAGTACTTC